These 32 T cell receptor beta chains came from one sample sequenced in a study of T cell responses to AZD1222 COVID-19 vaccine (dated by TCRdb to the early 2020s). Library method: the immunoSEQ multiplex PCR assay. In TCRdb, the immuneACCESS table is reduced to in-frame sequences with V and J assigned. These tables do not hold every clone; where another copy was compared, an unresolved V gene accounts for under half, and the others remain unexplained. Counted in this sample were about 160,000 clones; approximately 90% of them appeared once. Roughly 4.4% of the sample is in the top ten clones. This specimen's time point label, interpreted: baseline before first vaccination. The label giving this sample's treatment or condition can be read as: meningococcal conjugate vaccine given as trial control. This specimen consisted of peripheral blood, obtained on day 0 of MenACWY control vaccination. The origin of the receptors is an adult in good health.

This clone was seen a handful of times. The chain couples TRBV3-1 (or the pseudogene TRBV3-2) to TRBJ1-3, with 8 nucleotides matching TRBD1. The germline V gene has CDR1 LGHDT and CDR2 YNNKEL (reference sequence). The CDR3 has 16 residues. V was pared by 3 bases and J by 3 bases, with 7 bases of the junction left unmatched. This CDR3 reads CASSQGQVSYGNTIYF. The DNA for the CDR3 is TGTGCCAGCAGCCAGGGACAGGTTAGCTATGGAAACACCATATATTTT.

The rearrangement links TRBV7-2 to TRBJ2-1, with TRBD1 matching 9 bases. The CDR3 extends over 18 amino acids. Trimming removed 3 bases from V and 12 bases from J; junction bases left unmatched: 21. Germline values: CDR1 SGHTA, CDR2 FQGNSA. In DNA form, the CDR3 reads TGTGCCAGCAGCTTTGCCCCAGGCGGACAGGGGAGGTCCGGCGCGCAGTTCTTC. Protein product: CASSFAPGGQGRSGAQFF.

CDR3 sequence (DNA): TGTGCCAGCAGTTCTAGGGACGCCGGAGGTGAAAAACTGTTTTTT. Its protein is CASSSRDAGGEKLFF. The chain combines TRBV27 with TRBJ1-4; perhaps TRBD1 as D (5 bases). CDR3 size: 15 residues. The germline V gene encodes CDR1 MNHEY and CDR2 SMNVEV (reference sequence). Trimming took 4 bases from V and 7 from J, leaving 16 bases between them.

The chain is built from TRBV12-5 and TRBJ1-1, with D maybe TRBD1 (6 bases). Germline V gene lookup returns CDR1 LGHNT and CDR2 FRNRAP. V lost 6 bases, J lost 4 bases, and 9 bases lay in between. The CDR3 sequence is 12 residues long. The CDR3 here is CASGQGPTEAFF. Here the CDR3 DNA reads TGTGCTAGTGGCCAGGGGCCCACTGAAGCTTTCTTT.

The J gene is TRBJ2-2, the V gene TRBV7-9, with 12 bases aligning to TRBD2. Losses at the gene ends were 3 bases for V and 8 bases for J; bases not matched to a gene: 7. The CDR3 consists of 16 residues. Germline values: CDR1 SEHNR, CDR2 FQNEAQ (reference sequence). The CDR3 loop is CASSFSSGRAGGELFF. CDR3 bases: TGTGCCAGCAGCTTTTCTAGCGGGAGGGCCGGAGGGGAGCTGTTTTTT.

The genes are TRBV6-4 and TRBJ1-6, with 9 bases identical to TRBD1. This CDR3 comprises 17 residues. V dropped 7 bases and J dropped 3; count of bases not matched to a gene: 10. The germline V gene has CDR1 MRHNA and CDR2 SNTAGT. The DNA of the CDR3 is TGTGCCAGCACCCCCGGGACAGGGAGACTCTATAATTCACCCCTCCACTTT. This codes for CASTPGTGRLYNSPLHF.

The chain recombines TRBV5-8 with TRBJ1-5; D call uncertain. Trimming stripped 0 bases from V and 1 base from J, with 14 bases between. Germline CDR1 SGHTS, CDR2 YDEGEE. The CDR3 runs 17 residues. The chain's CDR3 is CASSLAGRHISNQPQHF. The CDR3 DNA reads TGTGCCAGCAGCTTGGCGGGGAGGCACATAAGCAATCAGCCCCAGCATTTT.

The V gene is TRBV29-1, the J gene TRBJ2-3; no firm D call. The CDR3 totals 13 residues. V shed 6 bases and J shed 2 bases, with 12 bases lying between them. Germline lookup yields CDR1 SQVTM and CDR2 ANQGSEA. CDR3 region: CSVGPRTTDTQYF. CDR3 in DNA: TGCAGCGTGGGCCCTAGGACCACAGATACGCAGTATTTT.

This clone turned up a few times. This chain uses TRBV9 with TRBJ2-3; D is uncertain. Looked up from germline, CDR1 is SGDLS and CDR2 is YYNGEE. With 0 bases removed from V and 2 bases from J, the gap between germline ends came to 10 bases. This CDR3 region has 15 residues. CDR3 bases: TGTGCCAGCAGCGTAGCTCCGACGTACACAGATACGCAGTATTTT. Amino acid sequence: CASSVAPTYTDTQYF.

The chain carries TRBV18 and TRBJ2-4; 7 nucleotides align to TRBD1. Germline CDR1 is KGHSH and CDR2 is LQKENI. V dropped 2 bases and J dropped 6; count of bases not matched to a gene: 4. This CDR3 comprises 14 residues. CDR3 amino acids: CASSPTGAPNIQYF. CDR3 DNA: TGTGCCAGCTCACCAACAGGGGCACCAAACATTCAGTACTTC.

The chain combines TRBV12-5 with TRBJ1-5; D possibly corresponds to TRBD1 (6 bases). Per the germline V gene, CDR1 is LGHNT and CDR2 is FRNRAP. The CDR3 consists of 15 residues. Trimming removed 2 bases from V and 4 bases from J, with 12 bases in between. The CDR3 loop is CASGLTQGLNQPQHF. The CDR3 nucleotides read TGTGCTAGTGGTTTGACACAGGGATTAAATCAGCCCCAGCATTTT. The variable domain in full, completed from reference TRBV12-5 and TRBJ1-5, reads DARVTQTPRHKVTEMGQEVTMRCQPILGHNTVFWYRQTMMQGLELLAYFRNRAPLDDSGMPKDRFSAEMPDATLATLKIQPSEPRDSAVYFCASGLTQGLNQPQHFGDGTRLSIL.

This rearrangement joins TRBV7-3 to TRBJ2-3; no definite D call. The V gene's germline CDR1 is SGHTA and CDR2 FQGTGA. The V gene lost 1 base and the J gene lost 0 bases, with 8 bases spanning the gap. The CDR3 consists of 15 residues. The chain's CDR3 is CASSLRASSTDTQYF. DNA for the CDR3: TGTGCCAGCAGCTTAAGGGCGAGTAGCACAGATACGCAGTATTTT.

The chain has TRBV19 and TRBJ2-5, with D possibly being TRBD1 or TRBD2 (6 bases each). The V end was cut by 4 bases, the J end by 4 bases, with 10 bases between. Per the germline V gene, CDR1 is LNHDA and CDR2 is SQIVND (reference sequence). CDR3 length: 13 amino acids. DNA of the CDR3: TGTGCCAGTAGTACGGGGGCACGAGAGACCCAGTACTTC. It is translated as CASSTGARETQYF.

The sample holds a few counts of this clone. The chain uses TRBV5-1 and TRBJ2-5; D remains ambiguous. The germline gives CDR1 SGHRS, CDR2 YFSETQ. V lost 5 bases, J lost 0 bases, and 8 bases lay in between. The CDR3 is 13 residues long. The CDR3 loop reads CASSYGYQETQYF. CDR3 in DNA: TGCGCCAGCAGTTACGGGTACCAAGAGACCCAGTACTTC.

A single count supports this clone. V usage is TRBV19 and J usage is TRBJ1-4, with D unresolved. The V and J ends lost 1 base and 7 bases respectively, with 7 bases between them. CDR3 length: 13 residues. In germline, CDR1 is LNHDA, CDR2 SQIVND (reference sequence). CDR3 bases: TGTGCCAGTAGTATAGTAAACGGTGAAAAACTGTTTTTT. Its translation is CASSIVNGEKLFF.

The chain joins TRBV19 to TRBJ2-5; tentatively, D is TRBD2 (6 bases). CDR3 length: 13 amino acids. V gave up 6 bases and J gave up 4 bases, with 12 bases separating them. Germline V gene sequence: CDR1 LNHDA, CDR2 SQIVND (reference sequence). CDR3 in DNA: TGTGCCAGTAGGACCAAGGGAGGAGAGACCCAGTACTTC. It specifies CASRTKGGETQYF.

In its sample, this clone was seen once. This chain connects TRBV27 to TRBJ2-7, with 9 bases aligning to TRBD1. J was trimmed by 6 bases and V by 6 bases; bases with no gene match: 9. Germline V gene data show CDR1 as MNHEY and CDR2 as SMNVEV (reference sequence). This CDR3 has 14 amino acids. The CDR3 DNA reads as TGTGCCAGCAGGGGGACAGGGATAACCCGCGAGCAGTACTTC. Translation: CASRGTGITREQYF.

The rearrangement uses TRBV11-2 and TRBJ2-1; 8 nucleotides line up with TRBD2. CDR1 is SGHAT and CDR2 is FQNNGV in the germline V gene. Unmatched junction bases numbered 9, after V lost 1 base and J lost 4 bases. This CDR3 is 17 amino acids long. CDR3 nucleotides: TGTGCCAGCAGCTTAGGCACAGCGGGAGTCGAATACAATGAGCAGTTCTTC. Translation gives CASSLGTAGVEYNEQFF.

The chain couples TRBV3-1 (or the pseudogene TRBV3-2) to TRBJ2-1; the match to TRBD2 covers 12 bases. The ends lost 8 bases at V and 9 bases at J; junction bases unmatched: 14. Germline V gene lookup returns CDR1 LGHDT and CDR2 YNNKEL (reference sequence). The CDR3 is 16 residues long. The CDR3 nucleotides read TGTGCCAGCTCTGGATCCCCTAGCGGGAGGGCCGGTGAGCAGTTCTTC. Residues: CASSGSPSGRAGEQFF.

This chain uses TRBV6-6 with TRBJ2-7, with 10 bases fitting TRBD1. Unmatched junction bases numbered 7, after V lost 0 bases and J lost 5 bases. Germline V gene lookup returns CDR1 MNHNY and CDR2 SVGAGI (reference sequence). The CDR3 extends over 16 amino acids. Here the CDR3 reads CASSYSRDRGFDEQYF. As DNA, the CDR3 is TGTGCCAGCAGTTACTCTCGGGACAGGGGCTTCGACGAGCAGTACTTC.

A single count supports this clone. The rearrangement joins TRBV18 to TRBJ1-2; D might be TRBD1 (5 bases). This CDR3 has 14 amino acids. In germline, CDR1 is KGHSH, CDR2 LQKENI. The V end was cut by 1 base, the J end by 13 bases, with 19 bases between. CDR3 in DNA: TGTGCCAGCTCACCACTTTACGACAACCGAGGGGCCACCTTC. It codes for CASSPLYDNRGATF.

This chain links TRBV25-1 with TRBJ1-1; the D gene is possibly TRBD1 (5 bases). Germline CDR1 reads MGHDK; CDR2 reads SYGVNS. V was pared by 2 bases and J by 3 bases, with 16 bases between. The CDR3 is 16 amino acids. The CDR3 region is CASSEKGRVMDTEAFF. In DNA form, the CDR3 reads TGTGCCAGCAGTGAAAAAGGCAGGGTTATGGACACTGAAGCTTTCTTT.

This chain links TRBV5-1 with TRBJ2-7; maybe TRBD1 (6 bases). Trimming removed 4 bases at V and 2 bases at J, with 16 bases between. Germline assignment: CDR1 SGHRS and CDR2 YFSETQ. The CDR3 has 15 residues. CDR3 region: CASSSAGVGPYEQYF. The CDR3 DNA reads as TGCGCCAGCAGCAGCGCAGGGGTAGGGCCCTACGAGCAGTACTTC.

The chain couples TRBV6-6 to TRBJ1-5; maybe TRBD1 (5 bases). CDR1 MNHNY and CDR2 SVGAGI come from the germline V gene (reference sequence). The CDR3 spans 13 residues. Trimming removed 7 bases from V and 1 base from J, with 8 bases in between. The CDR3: CASTWDSNQPQHF. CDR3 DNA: TGTGCCAGCACCTGGGACAGCAATCAGCCCCAGCATTTT.

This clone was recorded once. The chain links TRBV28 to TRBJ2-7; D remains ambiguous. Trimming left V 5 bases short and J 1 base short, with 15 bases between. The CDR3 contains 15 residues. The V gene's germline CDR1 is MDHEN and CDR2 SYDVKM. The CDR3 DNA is TGTGCCAGCAGTCCGACCGTGAGGATATCCTACGAGCAGTACTTC. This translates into CASSPTVRISYEQYF.

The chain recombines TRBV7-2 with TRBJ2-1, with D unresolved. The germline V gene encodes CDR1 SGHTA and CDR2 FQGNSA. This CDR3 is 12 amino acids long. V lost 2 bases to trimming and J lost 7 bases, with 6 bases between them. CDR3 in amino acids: CASSLFRNEQFF. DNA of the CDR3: TGTGCCAGCAGCTTATTTCGGAATGAGCAGTTCTTC.

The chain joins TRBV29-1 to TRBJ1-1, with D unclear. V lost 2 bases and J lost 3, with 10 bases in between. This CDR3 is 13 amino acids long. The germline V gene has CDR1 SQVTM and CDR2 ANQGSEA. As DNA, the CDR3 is TGCAGCGTTGAAACGGGGTGGCACACTGAAGCTTTCTTT. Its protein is CSVETGWHTEAFF.

The CDR3 sequence: CASSLDPTGATHGYTF. The CDR3 DNA sequence: TGCGCCAGCAGCTTGGACCCGACGGGAGCGACTCATGGCTACACCTTC. J is TRBJ1-2 and V is TRBV5-1; D is ambiguous. The V gene lost 0 bases and the J gene lost 6 bases, with 18 bases spanning the gap. The CDR3 length is 16 residues. Germline V gives CDR1 SGHRS, CDR2 YFSETQ.

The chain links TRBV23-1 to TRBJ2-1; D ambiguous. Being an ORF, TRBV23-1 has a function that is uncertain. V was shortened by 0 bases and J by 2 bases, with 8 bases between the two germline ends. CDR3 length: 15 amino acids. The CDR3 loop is CASSQSSQTYNEQFF. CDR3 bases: TGCGCCAGCAGTCAATCGTCACAAACCTACAATGAGCAGTTCTTC.

Here the CDR3 DNA reads TGTGCCAGCAGTAGCCAGACAGCAACCAACTATGGCTACACCTTC. Its translation: CASSSQTATNYGYTF. The V and J genes are TRBV27 and TRBJ1-2; weak D call: TRBD1 (5 bases). The length of the CDR3 is 15 residues. Germline V gene lookup returns CDR1 MNHEY and CDR2 SMNVEV (reference sequence). Trimming stripped 5 bases from V and 2 bases from J, with 15 bases between.

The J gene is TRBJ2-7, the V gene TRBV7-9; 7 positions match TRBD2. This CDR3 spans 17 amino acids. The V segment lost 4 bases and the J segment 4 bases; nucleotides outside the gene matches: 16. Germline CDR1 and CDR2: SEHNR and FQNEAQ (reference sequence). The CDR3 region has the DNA TGTGCCAGCAGCTCATCCCGCCCGCTAGCGGCGAATTACGAGCAGTACTTC. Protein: CASSSSRPLAANYEQYF.

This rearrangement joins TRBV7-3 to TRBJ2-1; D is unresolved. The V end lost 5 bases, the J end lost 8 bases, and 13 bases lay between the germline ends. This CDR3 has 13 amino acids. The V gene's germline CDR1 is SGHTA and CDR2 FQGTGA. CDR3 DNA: TGTGCCAGCAGCCTTTACCCAAGATATGAGCAGTTCTTC. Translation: CASSLYPRYEQFF.